Listed below are T cell receptor beta chains from one sample, sequenced in a study of cytomegalovirus exposure and HLA in healthy donors. Clones were read by immunoSEQ multiplex PCR, and TCRdb kept only the in-frame ones, dropping some. The sample includes fewer than 250,000 clones, over 75% of them seen just once. The specimen sequenced was PBMCs. Source of these receptors: a human donor in good health. CDR3s include the opening cysteine and the closing phenylalanine or tryptophan.

TRBV13,CASSLGGIAGGSYEQYF
TRBV28,CASSLGGAAGYEQYF
TRBV5-6,CASSTSLGEDEQYF
TRBV19,CASSSGTGLYIQYF
TRBV6-6,CASSYNWARSNYGYTF
TRBV19,CASRGGHYGYTF
TRBV6-1,CASNEVGTPGELFF
TRBV4-2,CASSQLSGSKSNEQFF
TRBV6-1,CASSEGSGFGNTIYF
TRBV4-2,CASSRLGLTPYNEQFF
TRBV4-3,CASSQVGLAGSGELFF
TRBV6-5,CASRPDRGRVNEQFF
TRBV6-6,CASRSQGQRNTEAFF
TRBV14,CASSPSLGIQYF
TRBV9,CASSRGASGIPGELFF
TRBV4-1,CASSQVGGRVYSPLHF
TRBV6-1,CASTGGVQPQHF
TRBV2,CASSPTSVTDTQYF
TRBV7-6,CASSLVAEPETQYF
TRBV28,CASSHGQLLSGANVLTF
TRBV4-1,CASSQTGTSYEQYF
TRBV27,CASSLLDRGNYEQYF
TRBV6-1,CASSPGLAGVLEQFF
TRBV5-1,CASSLGLAGRQETQYF
TRBV9,CASSEGLAGSYEQFF
TRBV27,CASSLGTGSFF
TRBV7-7,CASSRDTLQETQYF
TRBV2,CASSDSEYSYEQYF
TRBV30,CAWSTLAEETQYF
TRBV28,CASSPDRGRSDTQYF
TRBV6-5,CASSVGEGGIQYF
TRBV7-3,CASSLSAGVADTQYF
TRBV6-6,CASSPRVANVLTF
TRBV5-1,CASSLEFQGRTGTRRYEQYF
TRBV9,CASREEPDSGYNEQFF
TRBV15,CATRDREYEQYF
TRBV7-9,CASSLGSSGRSSYNEQFF
TRBV7-9,CASSLELADSYEQYF
TRBV4-1,CASSREVPPLQGPQHF
TRBV6-1,CASRTGGWNTEAFF
TRBV5-1,CASSGGQGDYEQYF
TRBV19,CASSGQSQETQYF